The clone carrying this T cell receptor (beta chain) occurred a few times. Its antigen is not known. The data stem from a study of CD8 T cells in ankylosing spondylitis. General study points: Clones linked to disease, bearing a CD8+ phenotype, were relatively rare in peripheral blood. The clones that were linked to disease were reported to be significantly enriched in matched synovial fluid samples from ankylosing spondylitis patients. A TCR beta motif of roughly 8 highly homologous variants seemed to mark ankylosing spondylitis blood. In reactive arthritis synovial fluid and blood, some motif variants had been reported before.

The TCR beta libraries were generated through quantitative 5'-RACE incorporating molecular barcodes. TCRdb re-derived calls from the 5' RACE reads in MiXCR, one entry per CDR3 protein. The data contain about 800,000 distinct CDR3 sequences, about 11% of them seen just once; the ten biggest clones take up under 0.6%. Trimming stripped 1 base from V and 2 bases from J, with 6 bases between. Germline CDR1 is LGHNA and CDR2 is YNFKEQ. This CDR3 has 14 residues. Sequencing was carried out using blood, either unsorted or a sorted T cell fraction (not recorded which). This chain joins TRBV4-2 and TRBJ1-5; D gene ambiguous. The clonotype originates from a male donor with ankylosing spondylitis. CDR3: CASSQGTRNQPQHF. The CDR3 DNA reads as TGTGCCAGCAGCCAAGGTACGCGCAATCAGCCCCAGCATTTT.